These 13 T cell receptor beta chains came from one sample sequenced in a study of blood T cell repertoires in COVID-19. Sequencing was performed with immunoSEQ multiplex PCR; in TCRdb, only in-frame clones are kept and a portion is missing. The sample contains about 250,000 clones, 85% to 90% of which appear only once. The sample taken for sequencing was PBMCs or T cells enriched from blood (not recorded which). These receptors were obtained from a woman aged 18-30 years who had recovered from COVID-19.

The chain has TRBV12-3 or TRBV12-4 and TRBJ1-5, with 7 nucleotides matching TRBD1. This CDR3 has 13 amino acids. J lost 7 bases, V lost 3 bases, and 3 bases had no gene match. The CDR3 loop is CASSFDREQPQHF. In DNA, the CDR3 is TGTGCCAGCAGTTTTGACAGGGAACAGCCCCAGCATTTT.

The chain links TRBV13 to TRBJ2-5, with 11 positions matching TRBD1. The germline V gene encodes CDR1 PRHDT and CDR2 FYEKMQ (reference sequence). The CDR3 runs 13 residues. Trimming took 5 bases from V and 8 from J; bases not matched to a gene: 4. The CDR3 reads CASSVGTGGTQYF. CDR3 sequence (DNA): TGTGCCAGCAGCGTCGGGACAGGGGGAACCCAGTACTTC.

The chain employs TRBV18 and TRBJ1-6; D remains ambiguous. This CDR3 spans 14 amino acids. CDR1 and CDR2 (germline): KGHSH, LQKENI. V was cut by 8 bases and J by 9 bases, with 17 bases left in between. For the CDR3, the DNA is TGTGCCAGCACCCGGGATTGGGTGGGTTCACCCCTCCACTTT. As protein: CASTRDWVGSPLHF.

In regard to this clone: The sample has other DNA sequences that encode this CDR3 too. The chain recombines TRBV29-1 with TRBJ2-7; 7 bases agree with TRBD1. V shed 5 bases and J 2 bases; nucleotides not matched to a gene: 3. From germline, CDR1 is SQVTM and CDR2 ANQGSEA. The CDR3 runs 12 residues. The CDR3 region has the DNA TGCAGCGTTAGCCAGGGGGCCTACGAGCAGTACTTC. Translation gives CSVSQGAYEQYF.

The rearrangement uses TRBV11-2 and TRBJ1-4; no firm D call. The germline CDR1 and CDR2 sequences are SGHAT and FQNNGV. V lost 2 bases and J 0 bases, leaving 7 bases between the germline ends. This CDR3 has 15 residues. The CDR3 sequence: CASSLTGATNEKLFF. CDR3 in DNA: TGTGCCAGCAGCTTAACGGGTGCAACTAATGAAAAACTGTTTTTT.

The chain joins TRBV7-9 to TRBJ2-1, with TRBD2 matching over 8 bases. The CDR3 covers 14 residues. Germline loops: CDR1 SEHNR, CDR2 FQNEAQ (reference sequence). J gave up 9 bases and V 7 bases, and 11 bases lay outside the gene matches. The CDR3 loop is CASNGGLAHSEQFF. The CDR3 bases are TGTGCCAGCAATGGAGGACTAGCCCACAGTGAGCAGTTCTTC.

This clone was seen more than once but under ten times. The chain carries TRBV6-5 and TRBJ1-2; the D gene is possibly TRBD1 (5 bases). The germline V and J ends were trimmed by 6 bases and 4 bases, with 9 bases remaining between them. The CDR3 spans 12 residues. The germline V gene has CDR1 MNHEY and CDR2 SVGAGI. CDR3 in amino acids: CASRTTAYGYTF. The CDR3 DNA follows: TGTGCCAGCAGAACGACAGCCTATGGCTACACCTTC.

CDR3 loop: CASSLGLGASNQPQHF. The CDR3 DNA reads TGCGCCAGCAGCTTGGGTCTGGGGGCTAGCAATCAGCCCCAGCATTTT. The chain employs TRBV5-1 and TRBJ1-5, with a tentative D call TRBD1 (6 bases). V gave up 0 bases and J gave up 0 bases, with 10 bases separating them. Germline CDR1 and CDR2: SGHRS and YFSETQ. The CDR3 runs 16 residues.

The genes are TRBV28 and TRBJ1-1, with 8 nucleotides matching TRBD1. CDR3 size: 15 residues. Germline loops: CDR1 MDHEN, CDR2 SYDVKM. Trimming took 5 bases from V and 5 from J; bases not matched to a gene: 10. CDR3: CASSPPDRAHTEAFF. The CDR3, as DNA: TGTGCCAGCAGTCCACCGGACAGGGCGCATACTGAAGCTTTCTTT.

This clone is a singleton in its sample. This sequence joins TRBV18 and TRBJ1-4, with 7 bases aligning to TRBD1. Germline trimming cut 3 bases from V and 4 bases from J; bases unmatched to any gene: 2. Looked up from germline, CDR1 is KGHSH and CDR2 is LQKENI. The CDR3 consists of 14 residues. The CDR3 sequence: CASSPRQGNEKLFF. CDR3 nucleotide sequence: TGTGCCAGCTCACCGCGACAGGGTAATGAAAAACTGTTTTTT.

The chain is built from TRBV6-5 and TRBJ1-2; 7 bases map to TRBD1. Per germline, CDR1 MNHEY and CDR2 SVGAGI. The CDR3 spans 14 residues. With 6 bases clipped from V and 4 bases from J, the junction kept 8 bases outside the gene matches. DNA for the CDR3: TGTGCCAGCAGAGGAAGGGGGCTCGCCTATGGCTACACCTTC. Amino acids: CASRGRGLAYGYTF.

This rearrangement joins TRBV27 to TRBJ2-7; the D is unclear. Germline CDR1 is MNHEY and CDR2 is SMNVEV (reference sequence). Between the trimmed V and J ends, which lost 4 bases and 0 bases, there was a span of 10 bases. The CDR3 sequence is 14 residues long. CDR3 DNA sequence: TGTGCCAGCAGTTCCCGACAAGGCTCCTACGAGCAGTACTTC. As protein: CASSSRQGSYEQYF.

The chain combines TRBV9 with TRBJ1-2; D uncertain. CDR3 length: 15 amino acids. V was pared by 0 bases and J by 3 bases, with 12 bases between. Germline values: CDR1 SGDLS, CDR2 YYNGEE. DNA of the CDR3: TGTGCCAGCAGCGTAGAAGGAGGTGGCCACTATGGCTACACCTTC. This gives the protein CASSVEGGGHYGYTF.